This note documents a single TCR beta chain sequence. Its antigen is not known. Time point in this sample: sample taken at primary tumor resection. Unsorted whole RNA samples from tumor, nontumor lung or frozen PBMC were sequenced. Samples were obtained from around 72 donors, all untreated early-stage non-small cell lung cancer patients. This entry is derived from a study of spatial heterogeneity in lung cancer. Study summary: Consistent detection of more beta-chain than alpha-chain sequences was observed. Regarding the study as a whole: Relative to follow-up, resection was when ubiquitous expanded tumor TCRs appeared more in blood.

CDR3 length equals 14 residues. Germline V lookup: CDR1 SGHVS, CDR2 FQNEAQ. The ends were cut back, 5 bases at V and 4 bases at J, with 12 bases in the middle. Each CDR3 protein gets one entry after TCRdb re-called the 5' RACE reads with MiXCR. The table shows more than 10,000 distinct CDR3 sequences, with 12% to 15% occurring only once. The receptor was derived from a male donor with early-stage non-small cell lung cancer. The chain couples TRBV7-8 to TRBJ1-5, with D uncertain. This material consisted of PBMCs, taken at surgery. The CDR3 DNA reads TGTGCCAGCAGCCTCGACGTCATGAATCAGCCCCAGCATTTT. Translating gives CASSLDVMNQPQHF.